The clone carrying this T cell receptor (beta chain) was recorded a few times. The target antigen is unknown. Primers: 60 Vbeta forward and 13 Jbeta reverse. Libraries were prepared by immunoSEQ multiplex PCR; TCRdb keeps only in-frame clonotypes and omits some of them. The sample yields some 130,000 clones, roughly four fifths seen once. This CDR3 is 17 amino acids long. The V and J ends lost 1 base and 3 bases respectively, with 17 bases between them. Per germline, CDR1 SGHVS and CDR2 FQNEAQ. The data stem from a study of cytomegalovirus exposure and HLA in healthy donors. Whole-study context: An early data release held approximately 85 million unique TCRs from HLA-typed donors. Study-wide results and caveats: Association of a missense DCLRE1C variant with TCR beta V- and J-gene trimming was reported in a later analysis. Researchers catalogued about 160 TCR beta chains as cytomegalovirus-associated. Rare TCR sequences dominated, though some public TCRs recurred in many donors.

The V and J genes are TRBV7-8 and TRBJ2-3; the D is unclear. The TCR comes from a man aged 25-45 years in good health and CMV-seronegative. Sequencing was performed on PBMCs. The CDR3 loop is CASSLVLVPKATDTQYF. The DNA of the CDR3 is TGTGCCAGCAGCTTAGTGCTAGTCCCGAAGGCGACAGATACGCAGTATTTT.